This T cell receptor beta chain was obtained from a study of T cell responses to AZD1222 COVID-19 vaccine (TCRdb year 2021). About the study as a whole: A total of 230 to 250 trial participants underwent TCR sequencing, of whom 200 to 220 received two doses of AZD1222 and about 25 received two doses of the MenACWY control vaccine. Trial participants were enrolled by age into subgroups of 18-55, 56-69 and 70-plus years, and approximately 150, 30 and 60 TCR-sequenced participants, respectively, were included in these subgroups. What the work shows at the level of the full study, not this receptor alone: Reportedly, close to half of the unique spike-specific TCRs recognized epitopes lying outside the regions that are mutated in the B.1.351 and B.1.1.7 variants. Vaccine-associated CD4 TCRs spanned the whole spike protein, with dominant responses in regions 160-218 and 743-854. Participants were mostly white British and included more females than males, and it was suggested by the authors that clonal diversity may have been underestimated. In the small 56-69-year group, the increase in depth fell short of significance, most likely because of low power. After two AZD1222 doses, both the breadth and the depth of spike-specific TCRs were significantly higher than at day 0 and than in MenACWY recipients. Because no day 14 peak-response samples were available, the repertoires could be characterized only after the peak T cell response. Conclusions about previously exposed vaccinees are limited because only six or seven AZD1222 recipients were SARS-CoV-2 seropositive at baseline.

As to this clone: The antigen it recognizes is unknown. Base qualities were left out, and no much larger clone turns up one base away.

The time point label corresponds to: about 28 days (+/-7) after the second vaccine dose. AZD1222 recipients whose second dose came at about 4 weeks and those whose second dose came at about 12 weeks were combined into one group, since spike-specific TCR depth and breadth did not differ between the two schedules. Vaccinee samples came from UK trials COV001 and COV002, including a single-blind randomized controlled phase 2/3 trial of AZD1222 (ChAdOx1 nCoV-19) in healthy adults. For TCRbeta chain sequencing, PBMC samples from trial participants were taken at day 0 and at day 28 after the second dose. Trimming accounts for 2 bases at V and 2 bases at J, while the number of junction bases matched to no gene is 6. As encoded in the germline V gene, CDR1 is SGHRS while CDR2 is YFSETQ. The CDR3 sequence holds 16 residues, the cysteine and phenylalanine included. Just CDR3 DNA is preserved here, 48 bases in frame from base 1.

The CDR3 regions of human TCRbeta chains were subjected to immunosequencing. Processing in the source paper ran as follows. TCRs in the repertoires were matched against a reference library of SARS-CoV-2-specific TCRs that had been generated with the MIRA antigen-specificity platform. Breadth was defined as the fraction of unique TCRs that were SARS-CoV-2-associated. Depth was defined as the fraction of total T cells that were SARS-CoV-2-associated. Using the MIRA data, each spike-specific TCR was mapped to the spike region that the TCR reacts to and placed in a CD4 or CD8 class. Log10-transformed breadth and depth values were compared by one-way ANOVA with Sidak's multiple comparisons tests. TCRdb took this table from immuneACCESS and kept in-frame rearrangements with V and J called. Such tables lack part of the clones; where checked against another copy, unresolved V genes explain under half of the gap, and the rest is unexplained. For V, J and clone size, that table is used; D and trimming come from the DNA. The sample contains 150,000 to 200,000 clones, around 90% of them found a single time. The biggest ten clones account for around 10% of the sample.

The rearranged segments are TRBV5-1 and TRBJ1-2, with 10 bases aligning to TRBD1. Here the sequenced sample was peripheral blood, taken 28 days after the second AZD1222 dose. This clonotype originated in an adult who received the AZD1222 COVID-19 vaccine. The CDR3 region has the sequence CASSFDSDRGNYGYTF. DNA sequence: TGCGCCAGCAGCTTTGATTCGGACAGGGGGAACTATGGCTACACCTTC.